The T cell receptor (beta chain) under discussion was sequenced for a study of shared clonotypes between healthy human individuals. The study's findings and limits: It was expected that sequencing depth would affect clonotype sharing among donors. Sampling included only blood; tissue repertoires likely differ.

The input for sorted-subset replicate PCRs was around 210 ng DNA, around 30,000 T cell genomes. This table comes from immunoSEQ multiplex PCR, and its TCRdb copy is limited to in-frame clones, with some not included. This sample yields around 2,000,000 clones, of which about 95% are seen a single time; roughly 1% belongs to the top ten. This clone was seen only once. Its specificity is not known. Naivety among CD8 cells was defined by CD45RO negativity and positive CCR7 selection, thereby excluding terminally differentiated effector memory CD45RA+ cells. Per germline, CDR1 LNHDA and CDR2 SQIVND (reference sequence). This CDR3 spans 14 amino acids. Trimming shortened V by 2 bases and J by 3 bases, and 11 bases separated the two germline ends.

This TCR was recovered from a young man in good health. V gene TRBV19 combines with J gene TRBJ2-7; tentatively, D is TRBD2 (5 bases). Sequencing was done on a sample of naive CD8+ T cells sorted from blood. The CDR3 protein is CASSIRGSDYEQYF. DNA for the CDR3: TGTGCCAGTAGTATAAGAGGGAGCGACTACGAGCAGTACTTC.